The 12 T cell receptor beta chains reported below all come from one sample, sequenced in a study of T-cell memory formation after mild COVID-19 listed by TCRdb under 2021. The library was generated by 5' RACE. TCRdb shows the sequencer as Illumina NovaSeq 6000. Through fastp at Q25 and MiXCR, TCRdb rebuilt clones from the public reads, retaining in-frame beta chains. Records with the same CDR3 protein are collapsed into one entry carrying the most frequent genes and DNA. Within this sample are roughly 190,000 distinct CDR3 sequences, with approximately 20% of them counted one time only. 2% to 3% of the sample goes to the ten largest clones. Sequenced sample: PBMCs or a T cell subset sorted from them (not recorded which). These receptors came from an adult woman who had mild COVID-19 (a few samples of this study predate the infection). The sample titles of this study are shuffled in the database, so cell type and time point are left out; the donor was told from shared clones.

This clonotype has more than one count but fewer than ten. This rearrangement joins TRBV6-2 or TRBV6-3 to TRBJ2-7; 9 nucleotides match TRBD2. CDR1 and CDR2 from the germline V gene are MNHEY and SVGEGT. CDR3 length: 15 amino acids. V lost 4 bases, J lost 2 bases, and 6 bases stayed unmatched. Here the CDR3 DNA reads TGTGCCAGCAGTTCACTTCTAGCGGGAACCTACGAGCAGTACTTC. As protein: CASSSLLAGTYEQYF.

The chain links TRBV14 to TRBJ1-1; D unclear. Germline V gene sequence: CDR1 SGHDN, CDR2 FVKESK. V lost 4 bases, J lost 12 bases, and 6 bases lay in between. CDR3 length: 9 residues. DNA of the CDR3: TGTGCCAGCAGCCCCCTACCTTTCTTT. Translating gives CASSPLPFF.

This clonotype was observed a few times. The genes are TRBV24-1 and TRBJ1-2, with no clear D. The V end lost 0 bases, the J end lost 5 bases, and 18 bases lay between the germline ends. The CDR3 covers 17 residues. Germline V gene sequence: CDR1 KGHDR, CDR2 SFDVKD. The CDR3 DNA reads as TGTGCCACCAGTGATTTGCATCGGCCAACTGGGGTTTATGGCTACACCTTC. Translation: CATSDLHRPTGVYGYTF.

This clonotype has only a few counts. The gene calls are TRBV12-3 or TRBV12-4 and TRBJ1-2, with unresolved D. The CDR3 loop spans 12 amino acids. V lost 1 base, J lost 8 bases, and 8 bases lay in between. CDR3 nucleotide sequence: TGTGCCAGCAGTTTAGGGTTAACGGGCTACACCTTC. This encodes CASSLGLTGYTF.

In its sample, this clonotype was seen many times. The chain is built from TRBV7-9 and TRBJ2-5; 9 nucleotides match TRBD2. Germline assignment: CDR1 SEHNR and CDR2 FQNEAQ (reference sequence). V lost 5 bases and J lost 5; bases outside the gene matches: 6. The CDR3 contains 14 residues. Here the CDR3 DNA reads TGTGCCAGCAGCCGGGCTAGCGGGATGGAGACCCAGTACTTC. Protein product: CASSRASGMETQYF. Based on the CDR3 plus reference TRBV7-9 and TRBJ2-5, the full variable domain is DTGVSQNPRHKITKRGQNVTFRCDPISEHNRLYWYRQTLGQGPEFLTYFQNEAQLEKSRLLSDRFSAERPKGSFSTLEIQRTEQGDSAMYLCASSRASGMETQYFGPGTRLLVL.

CDR3 nucleotide sequence: TGTGCCACCAGTGTTCATAGCGGGAACGGGAATGAGCAGTTCTTC. Its translation is CATSVHSGNGNEQFF. V is TRBV24-1 and J is TRBJ2-1; TRBD2 agrees at 8 bases. V gave up 5 bases and J gave up 7 bases; unmatched junction bases: 9. The CDR3 is made up of 15 amino acids. CDR1 and CDR2 from the germline V gene are KGHDR and SFDVKD.

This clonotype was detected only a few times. CDR3 in amino acids: CSAGAGSYEQYF. The CDR3 DNA sequence: TGCAGTGCCGGAGCGGGGTCCTACGAGCAGTACTTC. The V call is TRBV20-1, the J call TRBJ2-7, with 7 bases matching TRBD2. This CDR3 comprises 12 residues. Per germline, CDR1 DFQATT and CDR2 SNEGSKA (reference sequence). The junction had 3 bases not matched to a gene; V was cut back by 6 bases and J by 1 base.

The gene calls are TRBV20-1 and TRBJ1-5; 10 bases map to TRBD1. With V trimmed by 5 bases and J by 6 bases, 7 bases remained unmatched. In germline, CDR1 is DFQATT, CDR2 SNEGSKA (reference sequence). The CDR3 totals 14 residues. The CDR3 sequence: CSADGTGDRQPQHF. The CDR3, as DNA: TGCAGTGCTGACGGGACAGGGGATCGTCAGCCCCAGCATTTT.

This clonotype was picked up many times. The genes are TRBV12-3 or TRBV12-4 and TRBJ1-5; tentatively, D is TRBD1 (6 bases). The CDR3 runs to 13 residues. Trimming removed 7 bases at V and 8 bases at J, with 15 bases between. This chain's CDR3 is CASNTGSGEPQHF. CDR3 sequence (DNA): TGTGCCAGCAACACAGGGTCGGGAGAGCCCCAGCATTTT.

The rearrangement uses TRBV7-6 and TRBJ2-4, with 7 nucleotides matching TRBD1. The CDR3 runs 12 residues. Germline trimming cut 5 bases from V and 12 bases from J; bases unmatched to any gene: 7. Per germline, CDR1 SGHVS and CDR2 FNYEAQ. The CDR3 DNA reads TGTGCCAGCAGCCCAGGGGGACACAGTCAGTACTTC. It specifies CASSPGGHSQYF. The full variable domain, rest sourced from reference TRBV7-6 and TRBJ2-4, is GAGVSQSPRYKVTKRGQDVALRCDPISGHVSLYWYRQALGQGPEFLTYFNYEAQQDKSGLPNDRFSAERPEGSISTLTIQRTEQRDSAMYRCASSPGGHSQYFGAGTRLSVL.

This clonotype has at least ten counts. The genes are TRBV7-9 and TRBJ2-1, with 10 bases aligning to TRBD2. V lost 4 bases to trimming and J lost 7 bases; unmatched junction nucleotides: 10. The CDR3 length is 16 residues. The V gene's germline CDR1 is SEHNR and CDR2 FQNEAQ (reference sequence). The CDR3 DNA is TGTGCCAGCAGCTCCAAAGCGGGAGGGCCAGGTAATGAGCAGTTCTTC. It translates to CASSSKAGGPGNEQFF.

CDR3 sequence reads: CASSQVGPRDGYTF. DNA for the CDR3: TGTGCCAGCAGCCAAGTGGGCCCCCGAGATGGCTACACCTTC. This rearrangement joins TRBV14 to TRBJ1-2; D is unresolved. The CDR3 spans 14 residues. Germline CDR1 reads SGHDN; CDR2 reads FVKESK. Trimming removed 1 base from V and 6 bases from J, with 12 bases in between.